Presented here are 22 T cell receptor beta chains from one specimen sequenced in a study of blood T cell repertoires in COVID-19. Repertoires were generated with immunoSEQ multiplex PCR, while TCRdb's copy carries only in-frame clones and drops some. The profile covers nearly 250,000 clones, with more than 70% appearing a single time and approximately 2% taken by the ten largest. Material: PBMCs or T cells enriched from blood (not recorded which). The receptors derive from a woman aged 45-60 years who had recovered from COVID-19.

The V gene is TRBV9, the J gene TRBJ2-7; D uncertain. The CDR3 has 15 amino acids. V gave up 4 bases and J gave up 0 bases, with 14 bases separating them. Germline V gene sequence: CDR1 SGDLS, CDR2 YYNGEE. DNA for the CDR3: TGTGCCAGCAGCCCACGATCGCTGAGCTCCTACGAGCAGTACTTC. Its protein product is CASSPRSLSSYEQYF.

The gene calls are TRBV28 and TRBJ1-5; D ambiguous. Trimming pared 8 bases from V and 0 bases from J, leaving 11 bases between. The length of the CDR3 is 14 residues. Germline CDR1 MDHEN, CDR2 SYDVKM. This CDR3 reads CASRWRNSNQPQHF. The CDR3 nucleotides read TGTGCCAGCCGCTGGAGGAATAGCAATCAGCCCCAGCATTTT.

There are a few counts of this clone. CDR3 sequence reads: CASSWGDNTEAFF. For the CDR3, the DNA is TGTGCCAGCAGTTGGGGGGACAACACTGAAGCTTTCTTT. V usage is TRBV6-2 or TRBV6-3 and J usage is TRBJ1-1; possible D gene TRBD1, 5 bases. The CDR3 contains 13 residues. Trimming pared 4 bases from V and 2 bases from J, leaving 8 bases between. Per germline, CDR1 MNHEY and CDR2 SVGEGT.

The chain couples TRBV5-1 to TRBJ1-2, with D perhaps TRBD1 (5 bases). Looked up from germline, CDR1 is SGHRS and CDR2 is YFSETQ. The CDR3 extends over 15 amino acids. V gave up 3 bases and J gave up 7 bases, with 19 bases separating them. The DNA of the CDR3 is TGCGCCAGCAGCTGGGGCGAGTCGAAAAAGGGTGGCTACACCTTC. Translating it yields CASSWGESKKGGYTF. The variable domain in full, with the rest retrieved from reference TRBV5-1 and TRBJ1-2, is KAGVTQTPRYLIKTRGQQVTLSCSPISGHRSVSWYQQTPGQGLQFLFEYFSETQRNKGNFPGRFSGRQFSNSRSEMNVSTLELGDSALYLCASSWGESKKGGYTFGSGTRLTVV.

This chain joins TRBV29-1 and TRBJ2-2, with D hard to call. Germline assignment: CDR1 SQVTM and CDR2 ANQGSEA. The CDR3 extends over 11 amino acids. The V gene lost 7 bases and the J gene lost 7 bases, with 10 bases spanning the gap. This CDR3 reads CSGGNLGELFF. In DNA form, the CDR3 reads TGCAGCGGAGGTAACCTCGGGGAGCTGTTTTTT.

The chain couples TRBV11-3 to TRBJ1-1; D is possibly TRBD1 (6 bases). The CDR3 is 14 residues long. From germline, CDR1 is SGHNT and CDR2 YENEEA. Trimming removed 7 bases from V and 5 bases from J, with 17 bases in between. This CDR3 reads CASTLGGAGTEAFF. The CDR3 DNA is TGTGCCAGCACCCTAGGGGGGGCAGGTACTGAAGCTTTCTTT. Full variable domain (missing parts from reference TRBV11-3 and TRBJ1-1): EAGVVQSPRYKIIEKKQPVAFWCNPISGHNTLYWYLQNLGQGPELLIRYENEEAVDDSQLPKDRFSAERLKGVDSTLKIQPAELGDSAVYLCASTLGGAGTEAFFGQGTRLTVV.

The table lists this clone with a few counts. The V gene is TRBV5-5, the J gene TRBJ1-3; the match to TRBD1 covers 7 bases. The V gene's germline CDR1 is SGHKS and CDR2 YYEKEE (reference sequence). The CDR3 has 15 residues. The junction had 6 bases not matched to a gene; V was cut back by 0 bases and J by 6 bases. The CDR3: CASSLEGQYSNTIYF. CDR3 DNA sequence: TGTGCCAGCAGCTTGGAGGGACAGTACTCAAACACCATATATTTT.

The rearrangement joins TRBV3-1 (or the pseudogene TRBV3-2) to TRBJ2-7, with D tentatively TRBD1 (5 bases). Trimming removed 4 bases from V and 1 base from J, with 11 bases in between. Per the germline V gene, CDR1 is LGHDT and CDR2 is YNNKEL (reference sequence). The CDR3 spans 14 residues. CDR3 in amino acids: CASSPLTESYEQYF. The CDR3 bases are TGTGCCAGCAGCCCGCTGACAGAGTCCTACGAGCAGTACTTC.

The chain links TRBV10-3 to TRBJ2-3; 12 positions agree with TRBD2. Germline CDR1 is ENHRY and CDR2 is SYGVKD. The trim removed 6 bases at V and 6 bases at J, leaving 10 bases unmatched. CDR3 length: 16 residues. Here the CDR3 DNA reads TGTGCCATCAGCCCAGGACTAGCGGGATGGGGGGATACGCAGTATTTT. Its protein product is CAISPGLAGWGDTQYF.

The chain couples TRBV4-1 to TRBJ1-1; 9 bases fit TRBD1. The CDR3 is 14 residues long. With V trimmed by 4 bases and J by 2 bases, 2 bases remained unmatched. The germline CDR1 and CDR2 sequences are MGHRA and YSYEKL. For the CDR3, the DNA is TGCGCCAGCAGCCGGGACAGGGTAAACACTGAAGCTTTCTTT. Translated, it gives CASSRDRVNTEAFF.

The rearrangement links TRBV3-1 (or the pseudogene TRBV3-2) to TRBJ2-1; 7 nucleotides align to TRBD1. Germline CDR1 is LGHDT and CDR2 is YNNKEL (reference sequence). The CDR3 is 14 amino acids. V was clipped by 7 bases and J by 5 bases; unmatched bases: 8. The CDR3 spells CASTPGQRNNEQFF. CDR3 nucleotides: TGTGCCAGCACCCCGGGACAGAGAAACAATGAGCAGTTCTTC.

This chain uses TRBV3-1 (or the pseudogene TRBV3-2) with TRBJ1-3; D remains ambiguous. Germline-derived CDR1 and CDR2 are LGHDT and YNNKEL (reference sequence). Trimming removed 1 base from V and 0 bases from J, with 13 bases in between. This CDR3 has 17 residues. CDR3 loop: CASSQASPLVSGNTIYF. The CDR3 DNA is TGTGCCAGCAGCCAAGCTTCTCCGCTAGTCTCTGGAAACACCATATATTTT.

This clone has a single count. The rearrangement uses TRBV5-1 and TRBJ2-3; TRBD2 might be the D (5 bases). Germline V gene lookup returns CDR1 SGHRS and CDR2 YFSETQ. Trimming stripped 1 base from V and 5 bases from J, with 14 bases between. The CDR3 extends over 15 amino acids. In DNA form, the CDR3 reads TGCGCCAGCAGCTTGTCCGTAGCGAAGGGAGATACGCAGTATTTT. This translates into CASSLSVAKGDTQYF.

The chain combines TRBV2 with TRBJ2-5; no definite D call. The germline gives CDR1 SNHLY, CDR2 FYNNEI. V was shortened by 8 bases and J by 1 base, with 20 bases between the two germline ends. This CDR3 is 16 amino acids long. The CDR3 protein is CASPPSRTVIQETQYF. In nucleotides, the CDR3 is TGTGCCAGCCCCCCGTCGCGTACAGTTATCCAAGAGACCCAGTACTTC.

The rearrangement joins TRBV5-1 to TRBJ1-4, with 9 bases lining up with TRBD1. The ends lost 4 bases at V and 7 bases at J; junction bases unmatched: 5. The CDR3 is 14 residues long. Germline values: CDR1 SGHRS, CDR2 YFSETQ. Here the CDR3 DNA reads TGCGCCAGCAGCGACGGGACAGGGACTGAAAAACTGTTTTTT. Translated, it gives CASSDGTGTEKLFF.

The chain combines TRBV7-8 with TRBJ2-2; D uncertain. The CDR3 is 14 amino acids. Trimming removed 4 bases from V and 8 bases from J, with 14 bases in between. Germline CDR1 is SGHVS and CDR2 is FQNEAQ. CDR3 amino acids: CASSSASFTGELFF. The CDR3 nucleotides are TGTGCCAGCAGCTCCGCTAGTTTCACGGGGGAGCTGTTTTTT.

CDR3 in DNA: TGCGCCAGCAGCCCCCGTGCTGGGAGTATGGCCTCCCCGCATTTT. This sequence encodes CASSPRAGSMASPHF. The rearrangement joins TRBV4-1 to TRBJ1-5; D ambiguous. Germline CDR1 is MGHRA and CDR2 is YSYEKL. Trimming stripped 4 bases from V and 15 bases from J, with 25 bases between. This CDR3 has 15 amino acids.

This clone was seen only once. The rearrangement joins TRBV5-5 to TRBJ1-5, with no clear D. The ends were cut back, 4 bases at V and 0 bases at J, with 11 bases in the middle. The CDR3 runs 15 residues. Germline assignment: CDR1 SGHKS and CDR2 YYEKEE (reference sequence). CDR3 loop: CASSPGLTSNQPQHF. The DNA for the CDR3 is TGTGCCAGCAGCCCCGGACTGACTAGCAATCAGCCCCAGCATTTT.

The chain has TRBV11-2 and TRBJ2-7; the match to TRBD2 covers 9 bases. Per germline, CDR1 SGHAT and CDR2 FQNNGV. The junction had 8 bases not matched to a gene; V was cut back by 5 bases and J by 6 bases. CDR3 size: 14 residues. The CDR3 coding sequence is TGTGCCAGCAGCCCGGCTAGCGGGATTGGCGAGCAGTACTTC. Residues: CASSPASGIGEQYF.

Regarding this clone: Because the CDR3 is missing its conserved closing phenylalanine or tryptophan, this is likely a read error. It is unclear where the CDR3 begins or ends on the DNA, so no DNA is shown, and the CDR3 is as TCRdb lists it. The chain recombines TRBV5-6 with TRBJ2-3; TRBD2 reflects the table's D call only, with no check against the DNA. The CDR3 length equals 12 residues, ends included. Germline V gives CDR1 SGHDT, CDR2 YYEEEE. CDR3 loop: CASSLRNYQRLY.

V and J are TRBV5-5 and TRBJ1-5; D may be TRBD1 (5 bases). The CDR3 runs 13 residues. In germline, CDR1 is SGHKS, CDR2 YYEKEE (reference sequence). V lost 4 bases to trimming and J lost 5 bases, with 10 bases between them. The CDR3 sequence: CASSPEGYQPQHF. The CDR3 nucleotides read TGTGCCAGCAGCCCGGAGGGGTATCAGCCCCAGCATTTT.

The CDR3 region has the DNA TGCGCCAGCAGCTTGGGTTCCTCCGGGATAGAGACCCAGTACTTC. Its translation: CASSLGSSGIETQYF. The chain is built from TRBV5-1 and TRBJ2-5; possibly TRBD2 for D (5 bases). CDR1 and CDR2 from the germline V gene are SGHRS and YFSETQ. The CDR3 is 15 residues long. V lost 0 bases and J 4 bases, leaving 13 bases between the germline ends.